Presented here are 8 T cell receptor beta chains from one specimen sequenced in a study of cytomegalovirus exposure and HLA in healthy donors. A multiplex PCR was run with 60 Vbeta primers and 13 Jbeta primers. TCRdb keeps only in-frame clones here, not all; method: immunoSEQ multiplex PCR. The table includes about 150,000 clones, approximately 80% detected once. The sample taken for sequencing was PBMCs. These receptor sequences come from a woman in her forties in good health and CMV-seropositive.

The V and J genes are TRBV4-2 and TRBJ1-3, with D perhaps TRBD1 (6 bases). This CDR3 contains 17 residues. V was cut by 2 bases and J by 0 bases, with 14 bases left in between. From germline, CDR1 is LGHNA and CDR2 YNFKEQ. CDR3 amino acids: CASSQLGQSLSGNTIYF. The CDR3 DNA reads TGTGCCAGCAGCCAACTAGGACAGTCCCTCTCTGGAAACACCATATATTTT.

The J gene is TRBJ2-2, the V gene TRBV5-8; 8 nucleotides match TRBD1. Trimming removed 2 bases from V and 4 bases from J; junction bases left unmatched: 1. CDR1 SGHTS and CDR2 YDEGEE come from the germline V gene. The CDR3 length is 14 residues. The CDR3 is CASSFQGATGELFF. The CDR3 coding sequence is TGTGCCAGCAGCTTCCAGGGGGCCACCGGGGAGCTGTTTTTT.

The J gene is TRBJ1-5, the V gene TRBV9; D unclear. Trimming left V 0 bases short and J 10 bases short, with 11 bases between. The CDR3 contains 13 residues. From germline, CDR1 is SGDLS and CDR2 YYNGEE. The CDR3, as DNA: TGTGCCAGCAGCGTAGGCGAGGCTAAACCCCAGCATTTT. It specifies CASSVGEAKPQHF. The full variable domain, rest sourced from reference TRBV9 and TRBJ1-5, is DSGVTQTPKHLITATGQRVTLRCSPRSGDLSVYWYQQSLDQGLQFLIQYYNGEERAKGNILERFSAQQFPDLHSELNLSSLELGDSALYFCASSVGEAKPQHFGDGTRLSIL.

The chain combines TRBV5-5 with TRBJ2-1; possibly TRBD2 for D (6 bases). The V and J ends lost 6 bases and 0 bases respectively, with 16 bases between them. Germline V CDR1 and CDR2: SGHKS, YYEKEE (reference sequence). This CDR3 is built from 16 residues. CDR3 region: CASTGTVGSSYNEQFF. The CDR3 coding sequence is TGTGCCAGCACCGGGACTGTCGGAAGCTCCTACAATGAGCAGTTCTTC.

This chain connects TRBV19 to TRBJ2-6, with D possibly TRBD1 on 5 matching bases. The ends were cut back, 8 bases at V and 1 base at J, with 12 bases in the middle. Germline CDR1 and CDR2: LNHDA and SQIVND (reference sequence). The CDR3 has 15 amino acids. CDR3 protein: CASGLQGSGANVLTF. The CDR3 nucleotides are TGTGCCAGTGGCCTCCAGGGATCTGGGGCCAACGTCCTGACTTTC.

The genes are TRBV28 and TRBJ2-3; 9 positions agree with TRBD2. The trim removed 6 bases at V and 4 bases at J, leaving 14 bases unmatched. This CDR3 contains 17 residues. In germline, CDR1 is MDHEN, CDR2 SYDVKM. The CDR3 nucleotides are TGTGCCAGCAGAACCCAGCGGGGGGCCTACGTGGCAGATACGCAGTATTTT. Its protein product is CASRTQRGAYVADTQYF.

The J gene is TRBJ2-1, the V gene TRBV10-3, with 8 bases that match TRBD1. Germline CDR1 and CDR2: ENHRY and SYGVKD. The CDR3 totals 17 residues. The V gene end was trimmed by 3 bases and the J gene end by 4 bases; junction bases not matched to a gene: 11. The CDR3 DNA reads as TGTGCCATCAGTGACGTACGTAGGACAGGGTCTTACAATGAGCAGTTCTTC. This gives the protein CAISDVRRTGSYNEQFF.

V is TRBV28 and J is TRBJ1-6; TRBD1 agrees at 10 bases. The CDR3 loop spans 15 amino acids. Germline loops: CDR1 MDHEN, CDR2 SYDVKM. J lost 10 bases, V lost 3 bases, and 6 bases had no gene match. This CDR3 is CASSFPGQGRSPLHF. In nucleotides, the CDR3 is TGTGCCAGCAGTTTCCCGGGACAGGGGAGATCACCCCTCCACTTT.